These T cell receptor beta chains were read from a single sample in a study of PD-1 blockade in classical Hodgkin lymphoma. Only in-frame clones appear in the TCRdb table, and some are missing; sequencing was by immunoSEQ multiplex PCR. Altogether 7,500 to 8,500 clones are present, 65% to 85% being singletons, with the ten largest covering roughly a third. The source material was CD8+ T cells from blood, sampled before the fourth cycle of nivolumab. These receptors all stem from a human donor with classical Hodgkin lymphoma. Each CDR3 is given with its conserved first and last residue. The D gene is left open where the match is weak. Size is omitted from some rows. Given values are once, few, many or a class for expanded clones.

D gene,V gene,J gene,clone size,CDR3 length,CDR3 protein,CDR3 DNA
NA,TRBV28,TRBJ1-2,few,18,CASSLQGRRTGASYGYTF,TGTGCCAGCAGTTTACAGGGGAGGAGGACGGGAGCGAGCTATGGCTACACCTTC
TRBD1,TRBV9,TRBJ2-7,NA,14,CASSADRDYYEQYF,TGTGCCAGCAGCGCAGACAGGGATTACTACGAGCAGTACTTC
NA,TRBV7-2,TRBJ2-7,NA,12,CASSLGPGEQYF,TGTGCCAGCAGCTTAGGCCCGGGGGAGCAGTACTTC
NA,TRBV5-1,TRBJ2-2,NA,13,CASSLSGTGELFF,TGCGCCAGCAGCTTGAGCGGCACCGGGGAGCTGTTTTTT
TRBD1,TRBV19,TRBJ2-1,medium-sized,14,CASRISGGWNEQFF,TGTGCCAGTAGGATTTCAGGGGGCTGGAATGAGCAGTTCTTC
NA,TRBV30,TRBJ1-1,NA,12,CAWRWATTEAFF,TGTGCCTGGAGGTGGGCGACCACTGAAGCTTTCTTT
NA,TRBV25-1,TRBJ2-1,NA,16,CASSGMGQESYNEQFF,TGTGCCAGCAGTGGTATGGGGCAGGAATCCTACAATGAGCAGTTCTTC
NA,TRBV6-6,TRBJ2-7,NA,12,CASSYVGYEQYF,TGTGCCAGCAGTTACGTTGGCTACGAGCAGTACTTC
NA,TRBV27,TRBJ1-3,NA,15,CASSPAGNAGNTIYF,TGTGCCAGCAGTCCCGCAGGGAATGCTGGAAACACCATATATTTT
NA,TRBV7-6,TRBJ1-1,NA,11,CASSLGTEAFF,TGTGCCAGCAGCCTAGGTACTGAAGCTTTCTTT
NA,TRBV19,TRBJ2-2,NA,15,CASRIGAVSTGELFF,TGTGCCAGCCGCATCGGGGCGGTTAGTACCGGGGAGCTGTTTTTT
NA,TRBV28,TRBJ2-7,NA,14,CASSLVGRHYEQYF,TGTGCCAGCAGCTTGGTGGGACGGCACTACGAGCAGTACTTC
NA,TRBV11-2,TRBJ2-7,NA,16,CASSLEGRELSYEQYF,TGTGCCAGCAGCTTAGAGGGCAGGGAACTCTCCTACGAGCAGTACTTC
TRBD1,TRBV30,TRBJ1-2,once,16,CAWSATGGRKRYGYTF,TGTGCCTGGAGTGCGACAGGGGGCAGGAAACGGTATGGCTACACCTTC
NA,TRBV2,TRBJ1-3,NA,13,CASSEEAGNTIYF,TGTGCCAGCAGTGAAGAGGCTGGAAACACCATATATTTT
TRBD2,TRBV7-9,TRBJ2-4,NA,17,CASSFPASGIIKNIQYF,TGTGCCAGCAGCTTTCCCGCTAGCGGGATTATCAAAAACATTCAGTACTTC
NA,TRBV7-9,TRBJ2-5,NA,14,CASSLDLNQETQYF,TGTGCCAGCAGCTTAGACTTGAACCAAGAGACCCAGTACTTC
NA,TRBV11-2,TRBJ2-3,once,17,CASSLGWASENTDTQYF,TGTGCCAGCAGCTTGGGTTGGGCTAGCGAGAACACAGATACGCAGTATTTT
NA,TRBV27,TRBJ1-2,few,15,CASSLRGALPYGYTF,TGTGCCAGCAGTTTGCGGGGGGCGCTTCCCTATGGCTACACCTTC
TRBD1,TRBV5-5,TRBJ2-7,NA,15,CASSQDRDRIYEQYF,TGCGCCAGCAGCCAAGATAGGGACAGGATCTACGAGCAGTACTTC
NA,TRBV19,TRBJ2-5,NA,15,CASSRSLGGYETQYF,TGTGCCAGTAGCCGATCGCTGGGGGGATATGAGACCCAGTACTTC
NA,TRBV21-1,TRBJ2-5,NA,16,CASSPRKRERRETQYF,TGTGCCAGCAGCCCGAGAAAGCGGGAGCGGAGGGAGACCCAGTACTTC
NA,TRBV6-6,TRBJ1-5,NA,14,CASSEPYSNQPQHF,TGTGCCAGCAGTGAGCCCTATAGCAATCAGCCCCAGCATTTT
NA,TRBV21-1,TRBJ1-3,once,11,CASISGNTIYF,TGTGCCAGCATCTCTGGAAACACCATATATTTT
NA,TRBV4-2,TRBJ2-7,NA,15,CASSQDPGVSYEQYF,TGTGCCAGCAGCCAAGATCCGGGAGTCTCCTACGAGCAGTACTTC
NA,TRBV7-2,TRBJ2-1,NA,13,CASSLVGRDREFF,TGTGCCAGCAGCTTAGTAGGTCGGGACCGGGAGTTCTTC
NA,TRBV25-1,TRBJ2-7,NA,13,CASSESPYYEQYF,TGTGCCAGCAGTGAGTCCCCCTACTACGAGCAGTACTTC
NA,TRBV13,TRBJ1-2,NA,19,CASSFRLGRAPTSNYGYTF,TGTGCCAGCAGCTTTCGTCTGGGCAGGGCCCCTACTTCAAACTATGGCTACACCTTC
NA,TRBV5-6,TRBJ1-1,once,14,CASSLVGGGTEAFF,TGTGCCAGCAGCTTGGTCGGAGGGGGCACTGAAGCTTTCTTT
NA,TRBV7-9,TRBJ2-3,once,11,CASSFSDTQYF,TGTGCCAGCAGCTTTTCCGATACGCAGTATTTT
NA,TRBV30,TRBJ2-1,NA,12,CAWSVRLTEQFF,TGTGCCTGGAGTGTTCGACTTACTGAGCAGTTCTTC
NA,TRBV10-3,TRBJ1-4,NA,18,CAISESRWANSTNEKLFF,TGTGCCATCAGTGAGTCGAGGTGGGCGAACTCGACTAATGAAAAACTGTTTTTT
NA,TRBV6-5,TRBJ2-3,NA,15,CASRRNWGETDTQYF,TGTGCCAGCAGAAGAAATTGGGGGGAGACAGATACGCAGTATTTT
NA,TRBV18,TRBJ2-6,NA,16,CASSPNFDPGANVLTF,TGTGCCAGCTCACCGAATTTCGACCCTGGGGCCAACGTCCTGACTTTC